This T cell receptor (beta chain) was observed in a study of shared clonotypes between healthy human individuals. Study outcomes and limitations: Sharing across a few donors was seen in 4.5% to 6.5% of naive CD4 clonotypes.

The sorted-subset replicate PCRs were given about 210 ng DNA, which is around 29,000 T cell genomes. Authors' analysis steps: Quality scores were absent from the junction-only immunoSEQ sequences, so filtering differed. Profiling relied on immunoSEQ multiplex PCR, and the TCRdb table lists in-frame clones only, not all of them. That table furnishes V, J and clone size, whereas the DNA furnished D and trimming. The table records millions of clones, 95% of them present only once. CD4+ cells underwent separation, giving CD45RA+ naive and CD45RA-negative memory subsets. CDR1 SGHNT and CDR2 YYREEE come from the germline V gene (reference sequence). With V trimmed by 4 bases and J by 5 bases, 11 bases remained unmatched. The CDR3 covers 15 residues. Comments on this clone: Its specificity is unknown.

The V call is TRBV5-4, the J call TRBJ1-2; 7 positions match TRBD1. This receptor was identified in a man younger than 35 in good health. Sequenced input: naive CD4+ T cells sorted from blood. The subset is: CD45RA+ positively selected. The CDR3: CASSRTGESLYGYTF. CDR3 nucleotides: TGTGCCAGCAGCCGGACAGGAGAGAGCCTGTATGGCTACACCTTC.